Below, one TCR beta chain is given with its context. The data were taken from a study of cytomegalovirus exposure and HLA in healthy donors. The PCR had 60 Vbeta and 13 Jbeta primers. The method was immunoSEQ multiplex PCR; TCRdb's version includes in-frame clones alone and lacks a portion of them. Its table records 130,000 to 150,000 clones. The CDR3 is 11 residues long. Germline V gene sequence: CDR1 MNHEY, CDR2 SVGAGI. The ends were cut back, 6 bases at V and 5 bases at J, with 8 bases in the middle. Input material: PBMCs. The origin of this receptor is a male donor in good health and CMV-seronegative. The chain uses TRBV6-5 and TRBJ2-7; D ambiguous. The CDR3 DNA follows: TGTGCCAGCAGGCCTAGGCACGAGCAGTACTTC. This encodes CASRPRHEQYF.